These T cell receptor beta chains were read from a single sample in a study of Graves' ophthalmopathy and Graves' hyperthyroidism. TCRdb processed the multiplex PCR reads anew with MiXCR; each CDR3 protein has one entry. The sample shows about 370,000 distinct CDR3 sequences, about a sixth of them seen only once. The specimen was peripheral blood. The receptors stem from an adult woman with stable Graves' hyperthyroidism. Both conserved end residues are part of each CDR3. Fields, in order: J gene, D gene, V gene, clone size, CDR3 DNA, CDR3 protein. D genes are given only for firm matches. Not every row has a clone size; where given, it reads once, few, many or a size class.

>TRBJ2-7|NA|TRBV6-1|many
TGTGCCAGCAGTGAAGCGCTTCCCAGGGTCGAGCAGTACTTC
CASSEALPRVEQYF
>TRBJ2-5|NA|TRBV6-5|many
TGTGCCAGCAGTTGGACGGACCAAGAGACCCAGTACTTC
CASSWTDQETQYF
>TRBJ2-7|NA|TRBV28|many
TGTGCCAGCAGTTTATCCCCACTAGTAGGCTACGAGCAGTACTTC
CASSLSPLVGYEQYF
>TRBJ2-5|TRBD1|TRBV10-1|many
TGCGCCAGCAGTGCTGGGACAGCGACCCAAGAGACCCAGTACTTC
CASSAGTATQETQYF
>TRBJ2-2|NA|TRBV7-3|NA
TGTGCCAGCAGCCGTACATACACCGGGGAGCTGTTTTTT
CASSRTYTGELFF
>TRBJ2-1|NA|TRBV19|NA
TGTGCCAGTAGCTCGGGAGACAGGAATGAGCAGTTCTTC
CASSSGDRNEQFF
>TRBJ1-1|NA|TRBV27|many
TGTGCCAGCAGTTTATCCGGGGCAGGGAACACTGAAGCTTTCTTT
CASSLSGAGNTEAFF
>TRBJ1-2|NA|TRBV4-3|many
TGCGCCAGCAGCCAAGATACTCAGGGATCCTATGGCTACACCTTC
CASSQDTQGSYGYTF
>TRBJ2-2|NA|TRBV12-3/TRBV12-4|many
TGTGCCAGCAGTTTATCCTTGAGTGGGGAGCTGTTTTTT
CASSLSLSGELFF
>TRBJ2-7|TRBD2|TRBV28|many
TGTGCCAGCAGTCCCAGCGGGGCCCTCGGCTACGAGCAGTACTTC
CASSPSGALGYEQYF
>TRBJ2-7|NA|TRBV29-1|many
TGCAGCGGGGGACTGTCGTCCTACGAGCAGTACTTC
CSGGLSSYEQYF
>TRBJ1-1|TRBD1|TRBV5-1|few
TGCGCCAGCAGCCAAAAACAGGGGGTGATGAACACTGAAGCTTTCTTT
CASSQKQGVMNTEAFF
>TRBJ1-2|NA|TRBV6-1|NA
TGTGCCAGCAGTGACGGTCGGGGGAGCCTGAGAGGCTACACCTTC
CASSDGRGSLRGYTF